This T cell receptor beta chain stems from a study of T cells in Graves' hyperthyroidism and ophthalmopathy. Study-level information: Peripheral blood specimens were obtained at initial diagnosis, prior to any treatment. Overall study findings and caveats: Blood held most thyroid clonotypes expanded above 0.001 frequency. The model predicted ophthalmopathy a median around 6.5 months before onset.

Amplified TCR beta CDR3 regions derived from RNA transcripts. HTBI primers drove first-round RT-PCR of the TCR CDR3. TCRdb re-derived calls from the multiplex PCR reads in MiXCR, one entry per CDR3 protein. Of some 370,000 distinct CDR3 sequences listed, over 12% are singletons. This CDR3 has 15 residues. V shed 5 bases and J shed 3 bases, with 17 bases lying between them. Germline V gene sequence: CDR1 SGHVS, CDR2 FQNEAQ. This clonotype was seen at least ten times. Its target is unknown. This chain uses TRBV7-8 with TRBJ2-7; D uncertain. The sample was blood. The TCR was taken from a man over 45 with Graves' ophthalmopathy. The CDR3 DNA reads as TGTGCCAGCAGCGTGACTCGGCTGCCGAACTACGAGCAGTACTTC. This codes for CASSVTRLPNYEQYF.